Shown below are 20 T cell receptor beta chains from a single sample sequenced in a study of blood T cell repertoires in COVID-19. Clones were sequenced by immunoSEQ multiplex PCR, and TCRdb holds only the in-frame ones, with some missing. The sample includes around 290,000 clones, roughly 89% of them seen just once. The sample taken for sequencing was peripheral blood. The receptors derive from a man aged 40-49 years with acute or convalescent COVID-19.

The V gene is TRBV7-2, the J gene TRBJ1-1; a weak D match, TRBD1 (5 bases). The V end lost 5 bases, the J end lost 6 bases, and 19 bases lay between the germline ends. CDR1 SGHTA and CDR2 FQGNSA come from the germline V gene. The CDR3 is 15 residues long. The DNA for the CDR3 is TGTGCCAGCAGCCCAGGCGGGGGATATAGGTCTGAAGCTTTCTTT. Encoded protein: CASSPGGGYRSEAFF.

Worth noting for this clone: The sample holds other DNA sequences that translate to the same CDR3. The J gene is TRBJ2-7, the V gene TRBV9; 8 bases agree with TRBD2. CDR3 length: 15 residues. J lost 3 bases, V lost 0 bases, and 5 bases had no gene match. The V gene's germline CDR1 is SGDLS and CDR2 YYNGEE. The CDR3, as DNA: TGTGCCAGCAGCGTAGGGGCGGGGGGCAGCTACGAGCAGTACTTC. This codes for CASSVGAGGSYEQYF. Based on the CDR3 plus reference TRBV9 and TRBJ2-7, the full variable domain is DSGVTQTPKHLITATGQRVTLRCSPRSGDLSVYWYQQSLDQGLQFLIQYYNGEERAKGNILERFSAQQFPDLHSELNLSSLELGDSALYFCASSVGAGGSYEQYFGPGTRLTVT.

The chain combines TRBV10-2 with TRBJ1-1; the D gene is possibly TRBD1 (6 bases). The germline V gene has CDR1 WSHSY and CDR2 SAAADI. The CDR3 contains 15 residues. The V end lost 7 bases, the J end lost 3 bases, and 18 bases lay between the germline ends. CDR3 amino acids: CASTQPGGADTEAFF. In DNA form, the CDR3 reads TGCGCCAGCACCCAACCGGGGGGCGCGGACACTGAAGCTTTCTTT.

This clone has more than one count but fewer than ten. The chain has TRBV19 and TRBJ2-1, with D possibly being TRBD1 (5 bases). V was trimmed by 5 bases and J by 5 bases, leaving 13 bases between them. Looked up from germline, CDR1 is LNHDA and CDR2 is SQIVND (reference sequence). The CDR3 spans 14 residues. The CDR3 sequence: CASSLRQTHNEQFF. CDR3 sequence (DNA): TGTGCCAGTAGTTTGCGACAGACCCACAATGAGCAGTTCTTC.

In its sample, this clone was seen once. This chain links TRBV15 with TRBJ2-7; no reliable D call. Trimming removed 0 bases from V and 3 bases from J, with 18 bases in between. Germline V gene data show CDR1 as LNHNV and CDR2 as YYDKDF (reference sequence). There are 17 residues in the CDR3. Written as DNA, the CDR3 is TGTGCCACCAGCAGAGATAGTGGCTACCCGGGTGACTACGAGCAGTACTTC. Its translation is CATSRDSGYPGDYEQYF.

This chain joins TRBV3-1 (or the pseudogene TRBV3-2) and TRBJ1-2; 8 positions agree with TRBD1. The CDR3 has 14 amino acids. V lost 2 bases to trimming and J lost 3 bases; unmatched junction nucleotides: 2. The germline V gene has CDR1 LGHDT and CDR2 YNNKEL (reference sequence). The CDR3 is CASSQTQGDYGYTF. CDR3 coding DNA: TGTGCCAGCAGCCAAACACAGGGGGACTATGGCTACACCTTC.

The rearrangement joins TRBV11-2 to TRBJ1-3; D remains unclear. V shed 3 bases and J shed 0 bases, with 3 bases lying between them. This CDR3 contains 13 residues. Germline V CDR1 and CDR2: SGHAT, FQNNGV. The CDR3 bases are TGTGCCAGCAGCTTTTACTCTGGAAACACCATATATTTT. Encoded protein: CASSFYSGNTIYF. Full variable domain (rest looked up from reference TRBV11-2 and TRBJ1-3): EAGVAQSPRYKIIEKRQSVAFWCNPISGHATLYWYQQILGQGPKLLIQFQNNGVVDDSQLPKDRFSAERLKGVDSTLKIQPAKLEDSAVYLCASSFYSGNTIYFGEGSWLTVV.

The V and J genes are TRBV3-1 (or the pseudogene TRBV3-2) and TRBJ1-3, with D unclear. Germline V gene lookup returns CDR1 LGHDT and CDR2 YNNKEL (reference sequence). The CDR3 covers 14 residues. Between the trimmed V and J ends, which lost 0 bases and 5 bases, there was a span of 8 bases. In DNA form, the CDR3 reads TGTGCCAGCAGCCAAGATGGTTCTAGAAACACCATATATTTT. Amino acids: CASSQDGSRNTIYF.

The V call is TRBV5-4, the J call TRBJ1-1; D not resolved. Germline assignment: CDR1 SGHNT and CDR2 YYREEE (reference sequence). The germline V and J ends were trimmed by 3 bases and 8 bases, with 11 bases remaining between them. The length of the CDR3 is 12 residues. The CDR3: CASSSRSQEAFF. Here the CDR3 DNA reads TGTGCCAGCAGCTCCAGGTCCCAGGAAGCTTTCTTT.

CDR3 DNA sequence: TGTGCCAGCAGCGTCGACACCCCTGCTAATGGAGCTTTCTTT. Amino acids: CASSVDTPANGAFF. The chain is built from TRBV9 and TRBJ1-1; no clear D gene. The germline V gene has CDR1 SGDLS and CDR2 YYNGEE. Trimming shortened V by 2 bases and J by 10 bases, and 18 bases separated the two germline ends. The CDR3 is 14 amino acids.

The chain combines TRBV19 with TRBJ1-5, with 12 bases aligning to TRBD1. With 3 bases clipped from V and 6 bases from J, the junction kept 12 bases outside the gene matches. In germline, CDR1 is LNHDA, CDR2 SQIVND (reference sequence). CDR3 length: 18 amino acids. The CDR3 DNA is TGTGCCAGTAGTATCGGGACAGGGGGCGCAAAGTGGGCTCAGCCCCAGCATTTT. It specifies CASSIGTGGAKWAQPQHF.

The V call is TRBV5-1, the J call TRBJ1-1; 9 bases fit TRBD1. The CDR3 loop spans 16 amino acids. Germline CDR1 is SGHRS and CDR2 is YFSETQ. V dropped 3 bases and J dropped 2; count of bases not matched to a gene: 8. The DNA for the CDR3 is TGCGCCAGCAGCTCCACCCCGGACAGGGGTAACACTGAAGCTTTCTTT. Translation gives CASSSTPDRGNTEAFF.

CDR3 residues: CASSLAGPGGGNSPLHF. CDR3 in DNA: TGTGCCAGCAGCTTAGCGGGGCCCGGGGGGGGTAATTCACCCCTCCACTTT. The chain links TRBV7-2 to TRBJ1-6, with D tentatively TRBD1 (5 bases). The V gene's germline CDR1 is SGHTA and CDR2 FQGNSA. The germline V and J ends were trimmed by 0 bases and 6 bases, with 15 bases remaining between them. This CDR3 is built from 17 residues.

The chain joins TRBV2 to TRBJ1-5, with D unresolved. CDR1 SNHLY and CDR2 FYNNEI come from the germline V gene. Between the trimmed V and J ends, which lost 5 bases and 2 bases, there was a span of 7 bases. The CDR3 runs to 13 residues. The CDR3 region has the DNA TGTGCCAGCAGTCCGGAGGGCAATCAGCCCCAGCATTTT. This gives the protein CASSPEGNQPQHF.

The chain links TRBV21-1 to TRBJ1-1. TRBV21-1 is tagged as a pseudogene. This CDR3 contains 12 residues. CDR3 loop: CASSKAETEAFF. The CDR3 DNA is TGTGCCAGCAGCAAAGCAGAGACTGAAGCTTTCTTT.

The chain couples TRBV27 to TRBJ1-5, with 9 bases identical to TRBD1. The CDR3 length is 15 residues. The V segment lost 5 bases and the J segment 6 bases; nucleotides outside the gene matches: 8. Germline V gene sequence: CDR1 MNHEY, CDR2 SMNVEV (reference sequence). CDR3 in DNA: TGTGCCAGCAGTCCAGGGACAGGGAAGGTTCAGCCCCAGCATTTT. This translates into CASSPGTGKVQPQHF.

The chain recombines TRBV5-1 with TRBJ1-6, with 11 bases lining up with TRBD1. The CDR3 is 14 amino acids. The V segment lost 4 bases and the J segment 13 bases; nucleotides outside the gene matches: 7. Per the germline V gene, CDR1 is SGHRS and CDR2 is YFSETQ. The CDR3 DNA reads as TGCGCCAGCAGCGTCCCGGGACAGGGGGATCCCCTCCACTTT. It yields the protein CASSVPGQGDPLHF. Full variable domain (missing parts from reference TRBV5-1 and TRBJ1-6): KAGVTQTPRYLIKTRGQQVTLSCSPISGHRSVSWYQQTPGQGLQFLFEYFSETQRNKGNFPGRFSGRQFSNSRSEMNVSTLELGDSALYLCASSVPGQGDPLHFGNGTRLTVT.

This clone was found a few times. The J gene is TRBJ1-5, the V gene TRBV24-1; 9 bases map to TRBD1. With V trimmed by 4 bases and J by 13 bases, 10 bases remained unmatched. The CDR3 extends over 14 amino acids. Per the germline V gene, CDR1 is KGHDR and CDR2 is SFDVKD. CDR3 in amino acids: CATSDRGQGREQHF. CDR3 DNA sequence: TGTGCCACCAGTGACCGGGGACAGGGTCGGGAACAGCATTTT.

The rearrangement joins TRBV5-4 to TRBJ2-3, with 10 nucleotides matching TRBD2. CDR3 length: 16 residues. The ends lost 2 bases at V and 1 base at J; junction bases unmatched: 4. Germline loops: CDR1 SGHNT, CDR2 YYREEE (reference sequence). CDR3 sequence reads: CASSLTTSGRTDTQYF. The CDR3 DNA reads as TGTGCCAGCAGCTTAACGACTAGCGGGCGCACAGATACGCAGTATTTT.

The chain is built from TRBV6-1 and TRBJ2-7; 9 bases are shared with TRBD1. The CDR3 sequence is 18 residues long. The V segment lost 4 bases and the J segment 2 bases; nucleotides outside the gene matches: 15. Germline loops: CDR1 MNHNS, CDR2 SASEGT. CDR3 amino acids: CASSVFLVSRDRAYEQYF. The CDR3 bases are TGTGCCAGCAGTGTATTTCTCGTGTCCCGGGACAGGGCCTACGAGCAGTACTTC.